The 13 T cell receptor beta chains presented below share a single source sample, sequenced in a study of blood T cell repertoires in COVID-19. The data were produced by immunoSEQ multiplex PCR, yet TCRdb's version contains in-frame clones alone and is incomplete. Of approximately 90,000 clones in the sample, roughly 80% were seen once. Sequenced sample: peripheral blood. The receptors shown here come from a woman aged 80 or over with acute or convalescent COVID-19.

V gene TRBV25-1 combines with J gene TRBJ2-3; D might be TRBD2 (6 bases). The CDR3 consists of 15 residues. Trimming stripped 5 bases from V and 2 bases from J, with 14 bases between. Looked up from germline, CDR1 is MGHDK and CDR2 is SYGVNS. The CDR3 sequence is CASSLIRTTTDTQYF. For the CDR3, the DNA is TGTGCCAGCAGTCTGATCAGGACTACCACAGATACGCAGTATTTT.

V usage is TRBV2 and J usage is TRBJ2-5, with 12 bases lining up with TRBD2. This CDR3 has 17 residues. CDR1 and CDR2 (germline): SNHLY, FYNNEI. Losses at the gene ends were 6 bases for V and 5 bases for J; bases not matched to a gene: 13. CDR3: CASRATSGSLSAETQYF. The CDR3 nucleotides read TGTGCCAGCAGAGCGACTAGCGGGAGTTTATCCGCGGAGACCCAGTACTTC.

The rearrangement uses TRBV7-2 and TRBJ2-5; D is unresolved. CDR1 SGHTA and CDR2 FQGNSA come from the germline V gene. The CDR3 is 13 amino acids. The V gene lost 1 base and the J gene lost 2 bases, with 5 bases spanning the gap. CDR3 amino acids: CASSLDWQETQYF. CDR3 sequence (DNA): TGTGCCAGCAGCTTAGACTGGCAAGAGACCCAGTACTTC.

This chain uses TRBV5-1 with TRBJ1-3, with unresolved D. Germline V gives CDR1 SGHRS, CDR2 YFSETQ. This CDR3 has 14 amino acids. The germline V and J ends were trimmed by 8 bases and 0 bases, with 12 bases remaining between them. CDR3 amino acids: CASSKDFSGNTIYF. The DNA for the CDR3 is TGCGCCAGTAGTAAGGACTTCTCTGGAAACACCATATATTTT.

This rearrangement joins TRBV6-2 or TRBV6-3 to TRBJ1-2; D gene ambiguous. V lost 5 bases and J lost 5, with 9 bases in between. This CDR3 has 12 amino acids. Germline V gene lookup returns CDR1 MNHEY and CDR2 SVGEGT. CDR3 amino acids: CASSMADYGYTF. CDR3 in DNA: TGTGCCAGCAGTATGGCCGATTATGGCTACACCTTC.

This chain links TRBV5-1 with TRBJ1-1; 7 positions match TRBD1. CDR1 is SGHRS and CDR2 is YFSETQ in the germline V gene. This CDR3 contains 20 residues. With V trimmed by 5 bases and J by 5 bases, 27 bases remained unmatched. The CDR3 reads CASRTDRPGTVRIANTEAFF. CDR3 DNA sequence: TGCGCCAGCAGAACCGATCGTCCCGGGACAGTGAGGATAGCGAATACTGAAGCTTTCTTT.

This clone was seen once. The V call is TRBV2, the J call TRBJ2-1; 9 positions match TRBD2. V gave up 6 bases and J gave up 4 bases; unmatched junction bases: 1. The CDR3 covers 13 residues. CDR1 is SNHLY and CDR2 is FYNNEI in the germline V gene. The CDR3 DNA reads TGTGCCAGCAGGCTAGCGGGATACAATGAGCAGTTCTTC. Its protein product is CASRLAGYNEQFF. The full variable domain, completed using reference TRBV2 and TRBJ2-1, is EPEVTQTPSHQVTQMGQEVILRCVPISNHLYFYWYRQILGQKVEFLVSFYNNEISEKSEIFDDQFSVERPDGSNFTLKIRSTKLEDSAMYFCASRLAGYNEQFFGPGTRLTVL.

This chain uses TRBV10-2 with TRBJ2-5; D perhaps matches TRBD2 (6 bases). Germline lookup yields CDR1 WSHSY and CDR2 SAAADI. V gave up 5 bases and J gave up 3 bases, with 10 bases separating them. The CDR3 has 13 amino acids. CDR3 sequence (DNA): TGCGCCAGCAGTCTCGGGAGAAAAGAGACCCAGTACTTC. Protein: CASSLGRKETQYF.

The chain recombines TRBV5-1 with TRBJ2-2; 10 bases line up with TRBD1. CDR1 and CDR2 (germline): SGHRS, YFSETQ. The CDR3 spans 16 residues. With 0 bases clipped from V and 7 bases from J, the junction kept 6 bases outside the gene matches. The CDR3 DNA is TGCGCCAGCAGCTTGGTGACTGGACAGGGGGTCGGGGAGCTGTTTTTT. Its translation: CASSLVTGQGVGELFF.

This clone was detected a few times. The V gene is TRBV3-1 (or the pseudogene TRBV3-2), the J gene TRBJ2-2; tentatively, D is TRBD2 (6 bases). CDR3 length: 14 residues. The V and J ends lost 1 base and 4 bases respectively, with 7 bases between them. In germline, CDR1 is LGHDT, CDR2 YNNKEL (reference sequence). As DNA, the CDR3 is TGTGCCAGCAGCCAAGTTAGCGGCACCGGGGAGCTGTTTTTT. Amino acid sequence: CASSQVSGTGELFF.

The CDR3 loop reads CASSLALGQGEYSTGELFF. The CDR3 nucleotides are TGTGCCAGCAGCTTGGCTCTCGGACAGGGAGAATATAGCACCGGGGAGCTGTTTTTT. The rearrangement joins TRBV11-2 to TRBJ2-2; TRBD1 aligns across 8 bases. The germline V gene has CDR1 SGHAT and CDR2 FQNNGV. The V and J ends lost 3 bases and 4 bases, in that order; junction bases with no gene match: 16. The CDR3 is made up of 19 amino acids.

The CDR3 loop reads CASSLQGSGNYEQYF. Here the CDR3 DNA reads TGTGCCAGCAGCTTACAGGGCAGTGGAAATTACGAGCAGTACTTC. The chain couples TRBV7-2 to TRBJ2-7; weak D call: TRBD1 (5 bases). This CDR3 is 15 amino acids long. The V and J ends lost 2 bases and 4 bases respectively, with 15 bases between them. From germline, CDR1 is SGHTA and CDR2 FQGNSA.

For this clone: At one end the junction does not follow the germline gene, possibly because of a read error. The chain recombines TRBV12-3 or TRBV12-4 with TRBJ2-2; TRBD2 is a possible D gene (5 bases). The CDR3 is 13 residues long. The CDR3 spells CASSLMPTGELVF. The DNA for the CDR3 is TGTGCCAGCAGTTTAATGCCCACCGGGGAGCTGGTTTTT.